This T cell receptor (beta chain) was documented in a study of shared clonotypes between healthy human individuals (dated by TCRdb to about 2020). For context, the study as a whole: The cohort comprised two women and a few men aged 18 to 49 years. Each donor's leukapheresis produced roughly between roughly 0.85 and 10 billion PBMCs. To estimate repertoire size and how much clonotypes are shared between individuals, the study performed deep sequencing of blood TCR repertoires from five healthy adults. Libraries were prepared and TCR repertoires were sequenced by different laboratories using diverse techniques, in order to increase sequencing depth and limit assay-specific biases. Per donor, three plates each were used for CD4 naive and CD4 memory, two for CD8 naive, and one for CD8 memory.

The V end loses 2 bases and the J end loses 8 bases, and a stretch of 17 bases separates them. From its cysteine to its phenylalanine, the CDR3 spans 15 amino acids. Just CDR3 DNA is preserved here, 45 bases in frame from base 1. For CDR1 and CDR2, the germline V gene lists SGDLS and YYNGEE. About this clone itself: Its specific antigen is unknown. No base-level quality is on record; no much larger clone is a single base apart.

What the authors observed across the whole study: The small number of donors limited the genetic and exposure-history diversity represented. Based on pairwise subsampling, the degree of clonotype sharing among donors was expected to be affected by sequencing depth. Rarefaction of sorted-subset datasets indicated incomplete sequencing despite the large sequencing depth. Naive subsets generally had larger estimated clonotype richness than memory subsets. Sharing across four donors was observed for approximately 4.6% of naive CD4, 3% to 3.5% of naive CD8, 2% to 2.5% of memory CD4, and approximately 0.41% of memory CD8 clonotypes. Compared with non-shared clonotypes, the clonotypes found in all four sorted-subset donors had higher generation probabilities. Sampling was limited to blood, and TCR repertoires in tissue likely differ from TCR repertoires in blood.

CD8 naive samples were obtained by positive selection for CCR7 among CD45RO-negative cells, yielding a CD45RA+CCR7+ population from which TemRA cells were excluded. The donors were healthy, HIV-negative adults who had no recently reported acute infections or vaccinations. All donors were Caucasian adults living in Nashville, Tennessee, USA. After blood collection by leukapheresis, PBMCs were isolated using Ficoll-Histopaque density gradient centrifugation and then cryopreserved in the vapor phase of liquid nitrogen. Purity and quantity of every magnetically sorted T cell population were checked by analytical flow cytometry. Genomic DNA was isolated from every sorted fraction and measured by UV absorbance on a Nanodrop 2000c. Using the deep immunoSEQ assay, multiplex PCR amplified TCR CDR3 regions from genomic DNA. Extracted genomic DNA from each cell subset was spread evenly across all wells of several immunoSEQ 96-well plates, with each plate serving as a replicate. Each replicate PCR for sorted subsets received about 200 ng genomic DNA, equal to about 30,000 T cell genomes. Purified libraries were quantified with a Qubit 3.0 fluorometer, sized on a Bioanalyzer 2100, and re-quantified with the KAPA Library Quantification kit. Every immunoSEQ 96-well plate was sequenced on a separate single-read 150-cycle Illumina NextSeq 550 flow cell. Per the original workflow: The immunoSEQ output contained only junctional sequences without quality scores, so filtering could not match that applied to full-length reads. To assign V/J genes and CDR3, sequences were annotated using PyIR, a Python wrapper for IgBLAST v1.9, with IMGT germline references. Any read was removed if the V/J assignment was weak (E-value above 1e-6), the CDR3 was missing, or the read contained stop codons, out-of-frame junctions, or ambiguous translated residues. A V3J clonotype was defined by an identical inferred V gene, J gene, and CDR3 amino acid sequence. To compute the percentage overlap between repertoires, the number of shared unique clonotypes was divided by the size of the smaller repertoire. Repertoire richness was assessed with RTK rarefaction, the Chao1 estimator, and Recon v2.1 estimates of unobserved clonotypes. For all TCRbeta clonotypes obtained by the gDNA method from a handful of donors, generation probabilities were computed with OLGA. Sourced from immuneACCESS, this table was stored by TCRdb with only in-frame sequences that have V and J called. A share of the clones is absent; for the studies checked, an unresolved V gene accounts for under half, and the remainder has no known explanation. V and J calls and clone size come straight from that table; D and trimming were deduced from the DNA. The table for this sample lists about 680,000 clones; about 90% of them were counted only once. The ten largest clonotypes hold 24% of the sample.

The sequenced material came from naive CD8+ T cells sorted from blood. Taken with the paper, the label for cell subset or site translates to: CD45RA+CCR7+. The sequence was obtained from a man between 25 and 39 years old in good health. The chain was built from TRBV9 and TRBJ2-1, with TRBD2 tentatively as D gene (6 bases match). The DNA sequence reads TGTGCCAGCAGCGTTAGAGAGGAGGGTGGGGATGAGCAGTTCTTC. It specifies CASSVREEGGDEQFF.